One sample yielded the 27 T cell receptor beta chains listed below, sequenced in a study of blood T cell repertoires in COVID-19. Generated by immunoSEQ multiplex PCR, the TCRdb table keeps only in-frame clones and is missing some. This repertoire shows roughly 73,000 clones, roughly four fifths found once; its top ten account for 20% to 25%. The sequenced sample consisted of peripheral blood. All receptors come from a man aged 70 or older with acute or convalescent COVID-19.

J is TRBJ1-5 and V is TRBV2, with no clear D. Trimming stripped 8 bases from V and 2 bases from J, with 19 bases between. The CDR3 runs 16 residues. The germline gives CDR1 SNHLY, CDR2 FYNNEI. DNA for the CDR3: TGTGCCAGCCATGGACCGGTCTGGGAGGGCAATCAGCCCCAGCATTTT. Residues: CASHGPVWEGNQPQHF.

The chain couples TRBV11-2 to TRBJ2-5; 9 bases map to TRBD2. The CDR3 runs 14 residues. With V trimmed by 5 bases and J by 5 bases, 6 bases remained unmatched. In germline, CDR1 is SGHAT, CDR2 FQNNGV. The CDR3 is CASSLSGSGETQYF. Written as DNA, the CDR3 is TGTGCCAGCAGCCTTAGCGGGAGTGGGGAGACCCAGTACTTC. Based on the CDR3 plus reference TRBV11-2 and TRBJ2-5, the full variable domain is EAGVAQSPRYKIIEKRQSVAFWCNPISGHATLYWYQQILGQGPKLLIQFQNNGVVDDSQLPKDRFSAERLKGVDSTLKIQPAKLEDSAVYLCASSLSGSGETQYFGPGTRLLVL.

This clone was recorded a few times. The CDR3 spells CASSWGGQGGSPLHF. The CDR3 nucleotides are TGTGCCAGCAGCTGGGGGGGACAGGGGGGATCACCCCTCCACTTT. This chain links TRBV7-2 with TRBJ1-6; 11 bases are shared with TRBD1. The V segment lost 4 bases and the J segment 10 bases; nucleotides outside the gene matches: 6. The CDR3 has 15 amino acids. CDR1 is SGHTA and CDR2 is FQGNSA in the germline V gene.

The chain carries TRBV4-1 and TRBJ2-3; 9 bases agree with TRBD1. With V trimmed by 3 bases and J by 2 bases, 6 bases remained unmatched. The CDR3 spans 16 residues. Germline V gene lookup returns CDR1 MGHRA and CDR2 YSYEKL. In DNA form, the CDR3 reads TGCGCCAGCAGCCATTTCGGACAGGGGTCCACAGATACGCAGTATTTT. Its protein product is CASSHFGQGSTDTQYF.

The chain joins TRBV5-6 to TRBJ2-7; TRBD2 matches at 11 bases. In germline, CDR1 is SGHDT, CDR2 YYEEEE. V lost 2 bases, J lost 0 bases, and 4 bases stayed unmatched. This CDR3 region has 16 residues. The CDR3 DNA reads TGTGCCAGCAGCTTACTAGCGGGGGCGGACTCCTACGAGCAGTACTTC. This translates into CASSLLAGADSYEQYF.

This rearrangement joins TRBV7-6 to TRBJ1-5; TRBD1 agrees at 9 bases. CDR1 SGHVS and CDR2 FNYEAQ come from the germline V gene. This CDR3 has 21 amino acids. Trimming took 10 bases from V and 3 from J; bases not matched to a gene: 28. CDR3 residues: CANPRGRPGTGYIGDNQPQHF. CDR3 coding DNA: TGTGCCAATCCCAGGGGCCGTCCCGGGACAGGGTATATCGGTGACAATCAGCCCCAGCATTTT.

The chain recombines TRBV5-1 with TRBJ1-2, with TRBD1 as a possible D gene (5 bases). With 0 bases removed from V and 8 bases from J, the gap between germline ends came to 14 bases. The CDR3 length is 14 residues. The germline CDR1 and CDR2 sequences are SGHRS and YFSETQ. The CDR3 protein is CASSLAQGMDGYTF. Written as DNA, the CDR3 is TGCGCCAGCAGCTTGGCGCAGGGAATGGACGGCTACACCTTC.

The chain couples TRBV19 to TRBJ2-1, with a possible D match to TRBD1 (6 bases). The CDR3 has 14 residues. In germline, CDR1 is LNHDA, CDR2 SQIVND (reference sequence). V lost 7 bases and J lost 3, with 13 bases in between. The CDR3 protein is CASTPQGSYNEQFF. CDR3 nucleotides: TGTGCCAGTACCCCCCAGGGGAGCTACAATGAGCAGTTCTTC.

The rearrangement links TRBV15 to TRBJ2-1; D is unclear. This CDR3 region has 15 residues. The germline V and J ends were trimmed by 1 base and 0 bases, with 7 bases remaining between them. Per the germline V gene, CDR1 is LNHNV and CDR2 is YYDKDF (reference sequence). CDR3: CATSRGMSSYNEQFF. CDR3 nucleotide sequence: TGTGCCACCAGCAGAGGCATGAGCTCCTACAATGAGCAGTTCTTC.

V usage is TRBV7-2 and J usage is TRBJ2-3; weak D call: TRBD2 (5 bases). The length of the CDR3 is 14 residues. V lost 7 bases to trimming and J lost 3 bases, with 14 bases between them. Germline V CDR1 and CDR2: SGHTA, FQGNSA. CDR3 sequence (DNA): TGTGCCAGCACCGACTACCTGGAAACAGATACGCAGTATTTT. This sequence encodes CASTDYLETDTQYF. The whole variable domain, remainder taken from reference TRBV7-2 and TRBJ2-3, is GAGVSQSPSNKVTEKGKDVELRCDPISGHTALYWYRQSLGQGLEFLIYFQGNSAPDKSGLPSDRFSAERTGGSVSTLTIQRTQQEDSAVYLCASTDYLETDTQYFGPGTRLTVL.

This clone has just a few counts. This chain joins TRBV9 and TRBJ2-2; D gene unclear. V dropped 2 bases and J dropped 2 bases, with 13 bases sitting between them. Looked up from germline, CDR1 is SGDLS and CDR2 is YYNGEE. CDR3 length: 16 amino acids. CDR3 amino acids: CASSVSPTINTGELFF. The CDR3 DNA reads as TGTGCCAGCAGCGTGAGTCCCACTATTAACACCGGGGAGCTGTTTTTT. Variable domain in full (rest from reference TRBV9 and TRBJ2-2): DSGVTQTPKHLITATGQRVTLRCSPRSGDLSVYWYQQSLDQGLQFLIQYYNGEERAKGNILERFSAQQFPDLHSELNLSSLELGDSALYFCASSVSPTINTGELFFGEGSRLTVL.

CDR3 protein: CASSLRKGSTQYF. For the CDR3, the DNA is TGTGCCAGCAGCTTACGAAAAGGGAGTACGCAGTATTTT. The chain couples TRBV7-9 to TRBJ2-3; a possible D gene is TRBD2 (5 bases). Germline V gene lookup returns CDR1 SEHNR and CDR2 FQNEAQ (reference sequence). Trimming took 2 bases from V and 8 from J, leaving 11 bases between them. The CDR3 contains 13 residues.

The chain carries TRBV9 and TRBJ1-3, with 7 bases aligning to TRBD1. The CDR3 is 17 amino acids. V dropped 4 bases and J dropped 2; count of bases not matched to a gene: 12. Germline assignment: CDR1 SGDLS and CDR2 YYNGEE. CDR3 nucleotide sequence: TGTGCCAGCAGCCGAAGTGGGGGCAGGGGGGCTGGAAACACCATATATTTT. It yields the protein CASSRSGGRGAGNTIYF.

This sequence joins TRBV5-1 and TRBJ1-4; no clear D. V lost 0 bases to trimming and J lost 0 bases, with 3 bases between them. Germline CDR1 and CDR2: SGHRS and YFSETQ. The CDR3 length is 14 residues. As DNA, the CDR3 is TGCGCCAGCAGCTTGGCTCCAACTAATGAAAAACTGTTTTTT. Protein sequence: CASSLAPTNEKLFF.

The chain has TRBV7-9 and TRBJ2-1; 8 bases are a match to TRBD2. Unmatched junction bases numbered 16, after V lost 6 bases and J lost 0 bases. CDR3 length: 19 residues. Germline assignment: CDR1 SEHNR and CDR2 FQNEAQ (reference sequence). CDR3 in DNA: TGTGCCAGCAGTTCGGCACACCCGGGGAGCGGGAGCTCCTACAATGAGCAGTTCTTC. Translation gives CASSSAHPGSGSSYNEQFF.

The chain carries TRBV12-3 or TRBV12-4 and TRBJ2-2; 7 bases fit TRBD2. V was clipped by 8 bases and J by 3 bases; unmatched bases: 0. This CDR3 region has 12 residues. CDR3 sequence reads: CASGRDTGELFF. In DNA form, the CDR3 reads TGTGCCAGCGGGAGGGACACCGGGGAGCTGTTTTTT.

This chain links TRBV7-2 with TRBJ2-7; D is unclear. Germline loops: CDR1 SGHTA, CDR2 FQGNSA. Trimming pared 1 base from V and 2 bases from J, leaving 9 bases between. This CDR3 region has 14 residues. The CDR3 protein is CASSLVHGTYEQYF. CDR3 nucleotide sequence: TGTGCCAGCAGCTTAGTTCACGGTACCTACGAGCAGTACTTC. Complete variable domain (other parts from reference TRBV7-2 and TRBJ2-7): GAGVSQSPSNKVTEKGKDVELRCDPISGHTALYWYRQSLGQGLEFLIYFQGNSAPDKSGLPSDRFSAERTGGSVSTLTIQRTQQEDSAVYLCASSLVHGTYEQYFGPGTRLTVT.

The V call is TRBV29-1, the J call TRBJ2-5; TRBD2 matches 7 bases. CDR1 and CDR2 from the germline V gene are SQVTM and ANQGSEA. The CDR3 contains 14 residues. The CDR3 coding sequence is TGCAGTGGGGGGGGGTCCCATGGTCAAGAGACCCAGTACTTC. Amino acids: CSGGGSHGQETQYF. The complete variable domain, with remaining parts taken from reference TRBV29-1 and TRBJ2-5, reads SAVISQKPSRDICQRGTSLTIQCQVDSQVTMMFWYRQQPGQSLTLIATANQGSEATYESGFVIDKFPISRPNLTFSTLTVSNMSPEDSSIYLCSGGGSHGQETQYFGPGTRLLVL.

The V call is TRBV19, the J call TRBJ1-5; 10 bases are a match to TRBD1. CDR3 length: 18 amino acids. V gave up 3 bases and J gave up 3 bases; unmatched junction bases: 11. Germline V CDR1 and CDR2: LNHDA, SQIVND (reference sequence). Here the CDR3 DNA reads TGTGCCAGTAGTATCAGTCCGGGACAGGGGATCCCCAATCAGCCCCAGCATTTT. Translation: CASSISPGQGIPNQPQHF.

In this sample, this clone turned up once. V usage is TRBV7-9 and J usage is TRBJ1-4, with 9 nucleotides matching TRBD1. The CDR3 consists of 14 residues. Germline CDR1 is SEHNR and CDR2 is FQNEAQ (reference sequence). With 1 base clipped from V and 10 bases from J, the junction kept 4 bases outside the gene matches. The CDR3 region has the DNA TGTGCCAGCAGCTTAGGACAGGGGGACAGAAAACTGTTTTTT. Encoded protein: CASSLGQGDRKLFF. Filled out from reference TRBV7-9 and TRBJ1-4, the complete variable domain reads DTGVSQNPRHKITKRGQNVTFRCDPISEHNRLYWYRQTLGQGPEFLTYFQNEAQLEKSRLLSDRFSAERPKGSFSTLEIQRTEQGDSAMYLCASSLGQGDRKLFFGSGTQLSVL.

The chain recombines TRBV7-6 with TRBJ1-1, with TRBD1 identical over 8 bases. There are 14 residues in the CDR3. Per the germline V gene, CDR1 is SGHVS and CDR2 is FNYEAQ. V trimming: 0 bases; J trimming: 8 bases; junction bases outside the gene matches: 5. The CDR3, as DNA: TGTGCCAGCAGCTTAGCGATCGGGGACAGGGAAGCTTTCTTT. This gives the protein CASSLAIGDREAFF.

This clone has only one observation. The chain couples TRBV28 to TRBJ2-1; 8 nucleotides line up with TRBD2. This CDR3 comprises 14 residues. Germline loops: CDR1 MDHEN, CDR2 SYDVKM. The V gene end was trimmed by 6 bases and the J gene end by 0 bases; junction bases not matched to a gene: 1. The CDR3 DNA sequence: TGTGCCAGCAGAAGCGGGGGCTCCTACAATGAGCAGTTCTTC. Residues: CASRSGGSYNEQFF.

This clone was counted a few times. CDR3 nucleotides: TGTGCCAGCAGTGGCGGGGGAAACTACAATGAGCAGTTCTTC. The encoded protein is CASSGGGNYNEQFF. The chain combines TRBV28 with TRBJ2-1; 7 bases map to TRBD2. This CDR3 spans 14 amino acids. V was pared by 5 bases and J by 3 bases, with 4 bases of the junction left unmatched. Germline CDR1 and CDR2: MDHEN and SYDVKM.

The J gene is TRBJ2-2, the V gene TRBV3-1 (or the pseudogene TRBV3-2), with 7 bases that match TRBD2. The germline gives CDR1 LGHDT, CDR2 YNNKEL (reference sequence). This CDR3 is 18 amino acids long. Trimming removed 4 bases from V and 0 bases from J; junction bases left unmatched: 11. CDR3 DNA sequence: TGTGCCAGCAGCCCCGACTCCCGGGACTATACGAACACCGGGGAGCTGTTTTTT. This translates into CASSPDSRDYTNTGELFF.

This clone showed up just a few times. This chain uses TRBV4-3 with TRBJ1-6, with a weak D call TRBD1 (5 bases). The germline CDR1 and CDR2 sequences are LGHNA and YSLEER. This CDR3 has 13 amino acids. V was cut by 4 bases and J by 10 bases, with 11 bases left in between. CDR3 nucleotides: TGCGCCAGCAGCCCCCCCCAGGGCTCACCCCTCCACTTT. It specifies CASSPPQGSPLHF.

The V gene is TRBV7-3, the J gene TRBJ2-1; TRBD1 might be the D (6 bases). Germline V gives CDR1 SGHTA, CDR2 FQGTGA. The V and J ends lost 5 bases and 6 bases respectively, with 14 bases between them. CDR3 length: 14 residues. In nucleotides, the CDR3 is TGTGCCAGCAGCCCCTGGACAGCCGGCAATGAGCAGTTCTTC. Translated, it gives CASSPWTAGNEQFF.

The rearrangement links TRBV10-1 to TRBJ1-1; perhaps TRBD1 as D (5 bases). The CDR3 spans 13 residues. Germline V gives CDR1 WNHNN, CDR2 SYGVQD (reference sequence). Trimming stripped 4 bases from V and 4 bases from J, with 10 bases between. The CDR3 spells CASSGPGITEAFF. The CDR3 DNA sequence: TGCGCCAGCAGTGGGCCAGGGATCACTGAAGCTTTCTTT.